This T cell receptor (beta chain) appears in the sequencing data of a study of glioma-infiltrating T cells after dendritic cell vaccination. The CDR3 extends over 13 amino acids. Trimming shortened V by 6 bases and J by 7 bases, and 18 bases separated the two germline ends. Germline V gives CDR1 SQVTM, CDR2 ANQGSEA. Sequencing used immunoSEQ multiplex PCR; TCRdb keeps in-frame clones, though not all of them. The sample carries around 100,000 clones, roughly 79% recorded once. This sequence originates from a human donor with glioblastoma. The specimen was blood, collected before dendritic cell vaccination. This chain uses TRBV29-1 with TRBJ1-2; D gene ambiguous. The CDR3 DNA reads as TGCAGCGTCCATGCGGGCCAAATCATTGGCTACACCTTC. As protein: CSVHAGQIIGYTF.